Listed below are T cell receptor beta chains from one sample, sequenced in a study of OX40 agonist ivuxolimab in advanced cancers. Sequencing used immunoSEQ multiplex PCR; TCRdb keeps in-frame clones, though not all of them. The sample has 25,000 to 30,000 clones, just over 85% seen once. Specimen: CD4+ or CD8+ T cells sorted from blood, collected in a trial of the OX40 agonist ivuxolimab. Source of these receptors: an adult with an advanced solid tumor such as melanoma, head and neck, liver or kidney cancer. Each CDR3 is given with its conserved first and last residue. The D gene is left open where the match is weak. Some rows have no size entry. The others give once, few or many, or a class for an expanded clone.

length | J | V | size | D | DNA | CDR3
14 | TRBJ1-5 | TRBV27 | - | - | TGTGCCAGCCGACCCCCGGGGAGGAATCAGCCCCAGCATTTT | CASRPPGRNQPQHF
14 | TRBJ2-7 | TRBV2 | - | - | TGTGCCAGCAGTGACCCCGGGAATACCTACGAGCAGTACTTC | CASSDPGNTYEQYF
17 | TRBJ1-6 | TRBV21-1 | - | - | TGTGCCAGCAGCAAAGTGGGTAGTAGCTCCTATAATTCACCCCTCCACTTT | CASSKVGSSSYNSPLHF
13 | TRBJ1-5 | TRBV19 | - | - | TGTGCCAGTAGCTTCCAGGGGAATCAGCCCCAGCATTTT | CASSFQGNQPQHF
13 | TRBJ2-1 | TRBV7-9 | - | TRBD2 | TGTGCCAGCAGCTTAGAGACTAGCTTTGAGCAGTTCTTC | CASSLETSFEQFF
13 | TRBJ2-7 | TRBV7-2 | - | - | TGTGCCAGCAGCACAGGGCCCCTCTACGAGCAGTACTTC | CASSTGPLYEQYF
15 | TRBJ1-4 | TRBV4-2 | - | - | TGTGCCAGCAGCCAAGCGGAGACGGTGAATGAAAAACTGTTTTTT | CASSQAETVNEKLFF
13 | TRBJ1-2 | TRBV19 | - | - | TGTGCCAGTAGTAATCAGGGCCACTATGGCTACACCTTC | CASSNQGHYGYTF
13 | TRBJ1-1 | TRBV29-1 | - | - | TGCAGCGTTGTTTGGGGGCCGAACACTGAAGCTTTCTTT | CSVVWGPNTEAFF
15 | TRBJ1-4 | TRBV5-1 | - | - | TGCGCCAGCAGCCCTGAGGGGGTGGGATACGAAAAACTGTTTTTT | CASSPEGVGYEKLFF
15 | TRBJ2-7 | TRBV2 | - | TRBD1 | TGTGCCAGCAGGCCGGGACAGGGATCCCCCTACGAGCAGTACTTC | CASRPGQGSPYEQYF
14 | TRBJ2-7 | TRBV25-1 | - | - | TGTGCCAGCAGTGAAGGGGCCTTAAAGCGGGAGCAGTACTTC | CASSEGALKREQYF
19 | TRBJ2-1 | TRBV7-6 | - | - | TGTGCCAGCAGCTTACCCAGGGGGGACCCCAGCTTATCCTACAATGAGCAGTTCTTC | CASSLPRGDPSLSYNEQFF
15 | TRBJ1-4 | TRBV4-1 | - | - | TGCGCCAGCAGCTGGCGTATTGGGACTAATGAAAAACTGTTTTTT | CASSWRIGTNEKLFF
15 | TRBJ1-4 | TRBV6-5 | once | TRBD1 | TGTGCCAGCAGTTTTTTCGGACAGGCCAATGAAAAACTGTTTTTT | CASSFFGQANEKLFF
15 | TRBJ2-5 | TRBV27 | - | TRBD2 | TGTGCCAGCAGCCGTAGCGGGGGGTTGGGGGAGACCCAGTACTTC | CASSRSGGLGETQYF
17 | TRBJ2-3 | TRBV9 | - | - | TGTGCCAGCAGCGTATTTGGGGGGTATCAACGCACAGATACGCAGTATTTT | CASSVFGGYQRTDTQYF
15 | TRBJ2-7 | TRBV6-9 | once | TRBD2 | TGTGCCAGCAGTACCGGACTAGCGGAGATCTACGAGCAGTACTTC | CASSTGLAEIYEQYF
14 | TRBJ1-1 | TRBV4-1 | - | - | TGCGCCAGCAGCGTCAGGGTTGGTCGGACTGAAGCTTTCTTT | CASSVRVGRTEAFF
12 | TRBJ1-4 | TRBV19 | - | - | TGTGCCAGTAGGGATTGGAGAAAATTGCTGTTTTTT | CASRDWRKLLFF
15 | TRBJ1-3 | TRBV4-3 | - | - | TGCGCCAGCAGCCAAGGACGGATTTCTGGAAACACCATATATTTT | CASSQGRISGNTIYF